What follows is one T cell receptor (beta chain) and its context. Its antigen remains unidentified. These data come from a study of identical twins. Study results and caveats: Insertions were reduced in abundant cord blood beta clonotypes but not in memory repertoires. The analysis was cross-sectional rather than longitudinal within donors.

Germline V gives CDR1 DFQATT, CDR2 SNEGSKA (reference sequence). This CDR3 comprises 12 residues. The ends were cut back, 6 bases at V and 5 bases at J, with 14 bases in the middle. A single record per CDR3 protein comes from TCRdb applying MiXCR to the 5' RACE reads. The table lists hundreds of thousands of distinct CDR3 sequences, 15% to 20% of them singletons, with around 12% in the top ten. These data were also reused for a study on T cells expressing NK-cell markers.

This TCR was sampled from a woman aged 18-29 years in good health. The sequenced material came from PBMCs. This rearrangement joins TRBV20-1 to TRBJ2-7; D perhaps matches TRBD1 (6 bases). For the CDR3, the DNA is TGCAGTGCAATCACAGGGATCCACGAGCAGTACTTC. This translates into CSAITGIHEQYF.